The 26 T cell receptor beta chains below come from one sample, sequenced in a study of cytomegalovirus exposure and HLA in healthy donors. The repertoire was sequenced with immunoSEQ multiplex PCR; TCRdb's copy has only in-frame clones and lacks some. The sample holds about 73,000 clones, around 90% seen once. Sequencing was carried out using PBMCs. All receptors come from a woman between 18 and 29 years old in good health and CMV-seropositive.

The J gene is TRBJ2-3, the V gene TRBV6-1, with 11 bases aligning to TRBD2. Germline assignment: CDR1 MNHNS and CDR2 SASEGT. The V gene end was trimmed by 4 bases and the J gene end by 7 bases; junction bases not matched to a gene: 10. The CDR3 totals 16 residues. CDR3 protein: CASSGVAGGLGNTQYF. DNA for the CDR3: TGTGCCAGCAGTGGAGTAGCGGGGGGGCTTGGAAATACGCAGTATTTT.

The gene calls are TRBV30 and TRBJ2-1; TRBD1 agrees at 9 bases. CDR1 is GTSNPN and CDR2 is SVGIG in the germline V gene (reference sequence). This CDR3 is built from 15 residues. V was clipped by 1 base and J by 4 bases; unmatched bases: 5. CDR3 DNA: TGTGCCTGGAGTGGCGAGGACAGGGGATACAATGAGCAGTTCTTC. This encodes CAWSGEDRGYNEQFF.

The rearrangement links TRBV30 to TRBJ1-1; unclear D gene. The CDR3 length is 13 residues. The germline gives CDR1 GTSNPN, CDR2 SVGIG (reference sequence). With 0 bases removed from V and 2 bases from J, the gap between germline ends came to 7 bases. The CDR3 spells CAWSVLENTEAFF. In DNA, the CDR3 is TGTGCCTGGAGTGTACTAGAAAACACTGAAGCTTTCTTT.

V and J are TRBV6-6 and TRBJ1-1, with 12 bases matching TRBD1. V was clipped by 6 bases and J by 1 base; unmatched bases: 3. CDR1 is MNHNY and CDR2 is SVGAGI in the germline V gene (reference sequence). The CDR3 runs 15 residues. CDR3: CASRGDRGRNTEAFF. CDR3 nucleotide sequence: TGTGCCAGCAGGGGGGACAGGGGGCGGAACACTGAAGCTTTCTTT.

V and J are TRBV7-2 and TRBJ2-7, with TRBD1 matching over 8 bases. V shed 1 base, J shed 4 bases, and the junction held 6 bases outside the gene matches. Germline CDR1 SGHTA, CDR2 FQGNSA. CDR3 length: 15 residues. The CDR3 here is CASSLDDRGIYEQYF. In DNA form, the CDR3 reads TGTGCCAGCAGCTTAGACGACAGGGGCATTTACGAGCAGTACTTC.

The chain carries TRBV7-9 and TRBJ1-2; 8 bases line up with TRBD1. Germline V lookup: CDR1 SEHNR, CDR2 FQNEAQ (reference sequence). Trimming at V came to 5 bases and at J to 4 bases, leaving 9 bases not matched to a gene. The CDR3 covers 15 residues. The CDR3 DNA reads TGTGCCAGCAGCCAAGCGGACAGGGCCTCCTATGGCTACACCTTC. It encodes CASSQADRASYGYTF.

The gene calls are TRBV2 and TRBJ1-4; D is uncertain. The CDR3 extends over 14 amino acids. Trimming removed 8 bases from V and 3 bases from J, with 13 bases in between. The V gene's germline CDR1 is SNHLY and CDR2 FYNNEI. The CDR3 region has the DNA TGTGCCAGCCATGCCACGGGGTCTAATGAAAAACTGTTTTTT. It codes for CASHATGSNEKLFF.

This chain connects TRBV28 to TRBJ2-2; 9 bases align to TRBD1. This CDR3 is built from 16 residues. With V trimmed by 8 bases and J by 6 bases, 13 bases remained unmatched. Per germline, CDR1 MDHEN and CDR2 SYDVKM. DNA for the CDR3: TGTGCCAGCCGTACTCCGGGACAGGGCGGCGCCGGGGAGCTGTTTTTT. Its translation: CASRTPGQGGAGELFF.

CDR3 nucleotide sequence: TGTGCCAGCAGCCCGACAGTACTTCAGCCCCAGCATTTT. This sequence encodes CASSPTVLQPQHF. This chain connects TRBV28 to TRBJ1-5; D perhaps matches TRBD1 (5 bases). There are 13 residues in the CDR3. V dropped 6 bases and J dropped 6 bases, with 12 bases sitting between them. Per germline, CDR1 MDHEN and CDR2 SYDVKM.

The chain recombines TRBV19 with TRBJ1-4; D call uncertain. The germline V and J ends were trimmed by 2 bases and 0 bases, with 4 bases remaining between them. The CDR3 spans 14 residues. The germline CDR1 and CDR2 sequences are LNHDA and SQIVND (reference sequence). In nucleotides, the CDR3 is TGTGCCAGTAGTATACAATCAACTAATGAAAAACTGTTTTTT. It translates to CASSIQSTNEKLFF.

The chain carries TRBV6-6 and TRBJ1-2; 7 bases line up with TRBD1. Per germline, CDR1 MNHNY and CDR2 SVGAGI (reference sequence). After removal of 6 bases from V and 3 bases from J, the junction contained 4 bases not matched to a gene. This CDR3 contains 13 residues. The CDR3 sequence: CASSQDRDYGYTF. The CDR3 DNA is TGTGCCAGCAGCCAAGACAGGGACTATGGCTACACCTTC.

The V and J genes are TRBV27 and TRBJ2-5, with 7 bases that match TRBD2. The CDR3 is made up of 14 amino acids. The germline V gene has CDR1 MNHEY and CDR2 SMNVEV (reference sequence). Trimming at V came to 7 bases and at J to 4 bases, leaving 9 bases not matched to a gene. Here the CDR3 reads CASKVGGIGETQYF. As DNA, the CDR3 is TGTGCCAGCAAGGTCGGGGGGATCGGAGAGACCCAGTACTTC.

V usage is TRBV7-8 and J usage is TRBJ2-1; TRBD2 matches 7 bases. V was clipped by 2 bases and J by 9 bases; unmatched bases: 1. The CDR3 contains 12 residues. Germline V gene lookup returns CDR1 SGHVS and CDR2 FQNEAQ. The CDR3 protein is CASSLSGAEQFF. The CDR3 DNA reads as TGTGCCAGCAGCTTAAGCGGGGCTGAGCAGTTCTTC.

The CDR3, as DNA: TGTGCCAGCAGCGCAGGACAGGTGACCATTGAAAAACTGTTTTTT. This translates into CASSAGQVTIEKLFF. The chain couples TRBV9 to TRBJ1-4; 7 bases map to TRBD1. Losses at the gene ends were 3 bases for V and 7 bases for J; bases not matched to a gene: 9. The CDR3 extends over 15 amino acids. The germline CDR1 and CDR2 sequences are SGDLS and YYNGEE. Together with reference TRBV9 and TRBJ1-4, the CDR3 gives the full variable domain: DSGVTQTPKHLITATGQRVTLRCSPRSGDLSVYWYQQSLDQGLQFLIQYYNGEERAKGNILERFSAQQFPDLHSELNLSSLELGDSALYFCASSAGQVTIEKLFFGSGTQLSVL.

CDR3 amino acids: CSVEAGDEQFF. CDR3 DNA: TGCAGCGTTGAGGCGGGGGATGAGCAGTTCTTC. The chain employs TRBV29-1 and TRBJ2-1; the match to TRBD2 covers 7 bases. The germline CDR1 and CDR2 sequences are SQVTM and ANQGSEA. The trim removed 3 bases at V and 8 bases at J, leaving 1 base unmatched. This CDR3 has 11 residues.

This clone is a singleton in its sample. The rearrangement links TRBV13 to TRBJ1-2; 9 bases line up with TRBD1. The CDR3 sequence is 14 residues long. Losses at the gene ends were 3 bases for V and 7 bases for J; bases not matched to a gene: 6. Germline CDR1 reads PRHDT; CDR2 reads FYEKMQ (reference sequence). This chain's CDR3 is CASSFTGGAAGYTF. CDR3 nucleotide sequence: TGTGCCAGCAGCTTCACAGGGGGCGCGGCTGGCTACACCTTC.

The chain couples TRBV4-3 to TRBJ2-7; D perhaps matches TRBD1 (6 bases). Looked up from germline, CDR1 is LGHNA and CDR2 is YSLEER. This CDR3 contains 15 residues. Trimming stripped 3 bases from V and 4 bases from J, with 16 bases between. CDR3 residues: CASSQEVWGPYEQYF. DNA of the CDR3: TGCGCCAGCAGCCAGGAGGTCTGGGGGCCTTACGAGCAGTACTTC.

V is TRBV9 and J is TRBJ2-5; 9 nucleotides match TRBD1. The CDR3 is made up of 15 amino acids. The germline CDR1 and CDR2 sequences are SGDLS and YYNGEE. Trimming took 1 base from V and 5 from J; bases not matched to a gene: 6. CDR3 residues: CASSVSGQGAETQYF. As DNA, the CDR3 is TGTGCCAGCAGCGTATCGGGACAGGGTGCCGAGACCCAGTACTTC.

The chain combines TRBV10-3 with TRBJ2-5, with unresolved D. V shed 4 bases and J shed 4 bases, with 13 bases lying between them. In germline, CDR1 is ENHRY, CDR2 SYGVKD. The CDR3 totals 14 residues. CDR3 protein: CAISGASTRETQYF. CDR3 nucleotide sequence: TGTGCCATCAGTGGAGCGAGTACCCGAGAGACCCAGTACTTC.

The chain couples TRBV6-1 to TRBJ1-5; 9 positions agree with TRBD1. J gave up 0 bases and V 4 bases, and 13 bases lay outside the gene matches. The CDR3 length is 19 residues. Per the germline V gene, CDR1 is MNHNS and CDR2 is SASEGT. The CDR3 here is CASSVHGTGLFYSNQPQHF. CDR3 coding DNA: TGTGCCAGCAGTGTCCACGGGACAGGGTTATTTTATAGCAATCAGCCCCAGCATTTT.

The rearrangement links TRBV28 to TRBJ2-1, with D hard to call. The CDR3 is made up of 16 amino acids. Germline CDR1 MDHEN, CDR2 SYDVKM. Trimming shortened V by 6 bases and J by 3 bases, and 18 bases separated the two germline ends. The CDR3 sequence: CASSPVKEIRYNEQFF. In DNA, the CDR3 is TGTGCCAGCAGCCCCGTTAAGGAGATACGCTACAATGAGCAGTTCTTC. Full variable domain (rest looked up from reference TRBV28 and TRBJ2-1): DVKVTQSSRYLVKRTGEKVFLECVQDMDHENMFWYRQDPGLGLRLIYFSYDVKMKEKGDIPEGYSVSREKKERFSLILESASTNQTSMYLCASSPVKEIRYNEQFFGPGTRLTVL.

The rearrangement links TRBV5-1 to TRBJ2-2; 9 positions agree with TRBD2. This CDR3 contains 15 residues. The V gene's germline CDR1 is SGHRS and CDR2 YFSETQ. Losses at the gene ends were 7 bases for V and 0 bases for J; bases not matched to a gene: 4. The CDR3 loop is CASGGGGTNTGELFF. CDR3 DNA: TGCGCCAGCGGCGGGGGGGGAACGAACACCGGGGAGCTGTTTTTT.

The genes are TRBV5-4 and TRBJ2-5; tentative D call: TRBD1 (6 bases). V dropped 4 bases and J dropped 2 bases, with 15 bases sitting between them. This CDR3 has 15 residues. Germline-derived CDR1 and CDR2 are SGHNT and YYREEE (reference sequence). In DNA form, the CDR3 reads TGTGCCAGCAGCCCTGGGGCAGGGGATCAAGAGACCCAGTACTTC. Its translation is CASSPGAGDQETQYF.

The V gene is TRBV28, the J gene TRBJ2-1, with TRBD2 identical over 7 bases. From germline, CDR1 is MDHEN and CDR2 SYDVKM. With V trimmed by 5 bases and J by 2 bases, 6 bases remained unmatched. The CDR3 has 15 amino acids. The DNA for the CDR3 is TGTGCCAGCAGTGGAGCGGGATTAGCCTACAATGAGCAGTTCTTC. As protein: CASSGAGLAYNEQFF.

This CDR3 reads CASSEASGLVEQYF. In DNA, the CDR3 is TGTGCCAGCAGTGAAGCCTCGGGACTAGTTGAGCAGTACTTC. The chain is built from TRBV2 and TRBJ2-7, with TRBD2 identical over 8 bases. The CDR3 totals 14 residues. The germline CDR1 and CDR2 sequences are SNHLY and FYNNEI. V lost 0 bases to trimming and J lost 7 bases; unmatched junction nucleotides: 5.

This chain joins TRBV4-2 and TRBJ2-1; maybe TRBD2 (7 bases). The germline V gene has CDR1 LGHNA and CDR2 YNFKEQ. V was clipped by 0 bases and J by 4 bases, with 13 bases between them. The CDR3 is 16 residues long. The CDR3 coding sequence is TGTGCCAGCAGCCAAGAAGGCGGGGGCGTTTACAATGAGCAGTTCTTC. Encoded protein: CASSQEGGGVYNEQFF.